The entry that follows covers one T cell receptor beta chain sequence. This specimen belongs to a study of blood T cell repertoires in COVID-19. Turning to the study itself: The samples span acute and convalescent COVID-19 from the United States, Italy and Spain. The cDNA or gDNA used as material had been derived from T cells, B-cell-depleted T cells, or PBMCs.

J gave up 4 bases and V 4 bases, and 6 bases lay outside the gene matches. Per the germline V gene, CDR1 is SGHRS and CDR2 is YFSETQ. The length of the CDR3 is 14 residues. Study processing details: It was from reference gene primer amplification that nucleated cell counts were estimated. Profiling relied on immunoSEQ multiplex PCR, and the TCRdb table lists in-frame clones only, not all of them. V and J calls and clone size come straight from that table; D and trimming were deduced from the DNA. The repertoire holds tens of thousands of clones, with roughly 90% as singletons. The V gene is TRBV5-1, the J gene TRBJ2-5, with 8 bases lining up with TRBD1. Sequenced input: peripheral blood. This receptor was obtained from an elderly man in a cohort sampled during active COVID-19. The chain's CDR3 is CASSPGQGRETQYF. CDR3 nucleotides: TGCGCCAGCAGCCCAGGACAGGGAAGAGAGACCCAGTACTTC. The variable domain in full, with the rest retrieved from reference TRBV5-1 and TRBJ2-5, is KAGVTQTPRYLIKTRGQQVTLSCSPISGHRSVSWYQQTPGQGLQFLFEYFSETQRNKGNFPGRFSGRQFSNSRSEMNVSTLELGDSALYLCASSPGQGRETQYFGPGTRLLVL.